This T cell receptor beta chain stems from a study of identical twins. TCRdb used MiXCR to reprocess the 5' RACE reads, holding one entry per CDR3 protein. Here the sample spans over 600,000 distinct CDR3 sequences, 21% being singletons. Whole-study findings and limits: Out-of-frame alpha sequences that twins shared showed excess low generation probability. Findings depended on cross-sectional statistics rather than tracking the same donors.

This clonotype was detected a few times. What it recognizes is unknown. The CDR3 runs to 15 residues. Trimming took 4 bases from V and 2 from J, leaving 13 bases between them. CDR1 is SGHDT and CDR2 is YYEEEE in the germline V gene. The data also belong to a second study, concerning T cells expressing NK-cell markers. From that second work: Each of 6 or 7 donors carried dominant NKG2C+ clonotypes accounting for about 1.0-7.5% of CD8+ T cells. Whether the expanded NKG2C+ T cell clones recognized HCMV remained unclear.

This chain uses TRBV5-6 with TRBJ2-1, with D perhaps TRBD2 (6 bases). Material for sequencing was PBMCs. This clonotype was obtained from a woman under 30 in good health. CDR3 DNA sequence: TGTGCCAGCAGCACGGGACTCCGGCCCTACAATGAGCAGTTCTTC. This gives the protein CASSTGLRPYNEQFF.